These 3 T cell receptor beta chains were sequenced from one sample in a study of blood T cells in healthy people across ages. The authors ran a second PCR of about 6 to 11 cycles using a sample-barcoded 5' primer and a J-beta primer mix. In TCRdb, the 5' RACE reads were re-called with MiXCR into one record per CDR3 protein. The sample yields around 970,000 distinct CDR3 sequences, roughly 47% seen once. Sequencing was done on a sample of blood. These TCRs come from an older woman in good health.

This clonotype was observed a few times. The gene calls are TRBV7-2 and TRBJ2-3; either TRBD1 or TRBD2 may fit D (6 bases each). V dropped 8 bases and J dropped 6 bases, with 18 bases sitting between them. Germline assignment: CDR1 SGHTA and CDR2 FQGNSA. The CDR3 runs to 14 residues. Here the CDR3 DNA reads TGTGCCAGCTCCGCCGTCGGGGGCGCGGATACGCAGTATTTT. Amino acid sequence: CASSAVGGADTQYF. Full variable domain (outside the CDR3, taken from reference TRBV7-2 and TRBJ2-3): GAGVSQSPSNKVTEKGKDVELRCDPISGHTALYWYRQSLGQGLEFLIYFQGNSAPDKSGLPSDRFSAERTGGSVSTLTIQRTQQEDSAVYLCASSAVGGADTQYFGPGTRLTVL.

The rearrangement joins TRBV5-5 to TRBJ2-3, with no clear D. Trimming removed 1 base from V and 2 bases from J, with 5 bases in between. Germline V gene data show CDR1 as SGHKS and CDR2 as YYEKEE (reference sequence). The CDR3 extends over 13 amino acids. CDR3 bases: TGTGCCAGCAGCTTGATGGTCACAGATACGCAGTATTTT. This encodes CASSLMVTDTQYF.

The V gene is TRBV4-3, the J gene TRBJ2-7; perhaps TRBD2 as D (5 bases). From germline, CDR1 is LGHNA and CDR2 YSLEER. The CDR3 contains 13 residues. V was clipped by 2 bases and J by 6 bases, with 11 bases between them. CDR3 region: CASSQLGGSEQYF. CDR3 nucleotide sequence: TGCGCCAGCAGCCAACTTGGAGGAAGCGAGCAGTACTTC.